This T cell receptor beta chain was identified during a study of blood T cell repertoires in COVID-19. This study enrolled people aged about 18 to 90 from around 26 US geographic areas. Membership in each cohort depended on participant-reported clinical history. Repertoires were generated with immunoSEQ multiplex PCR, while TCRdb's copy carries only in-frame clones and drops some. The sample has roughly 430,000 clones; 88% are singletons. Comments on this clone: Other DNA sequences in this sample translate to the same CDR3.

The CDR3 has 13 amino acids. Trimming at V came to 5 bases and at J to 7 bases, leaving 1 base not matched to a gene. The chain links TRBV12-3 or TRBV12-4 to TRBJ1-6; 8 nucleotides match TRBD1. The sequence derives from a woman between 35 and 50 years old with acute COVID-19. The source material was PBMCs or T cells enriched from blood (not recorded which). CDR3 in amino acids: CASSTGGNSPLHF. The CDR3 DNA reads TGTGCCAGCAGTACAGGGGGGAATTCACCCCTCCACTTT.